This TCR beta chain was sequenced for a study of CD8 T cells in ankylosing spondylitis. Study-level results: Prior work had noted some motif variants in reactive arthritis blood and synovial fluid. The authors reported significant enrichment of disease-linked clones in matched ankylosing spondylitis synovial fluid. Ankylosing spondylitis blood appeared to be characterized by a TCR beta motif of about eight highly homologous variants. The disease-linked clones had a CD8+ phenotype and low blood frequencies.

V shed 4 bases and J 6 bases; nucleotides not matched to a gene: 18. This CDR3 region has 18 residues. Germline V gives CDR1 SGHRS, CDR2 YFSETQ. Each CDR3 protein is one row after TCRdb ran MiXCR on the 5' RACE reads. The top ten clones hold 3% to 4% of a sample with fewer than 550,000 distinct CDR3 sequences, under 5.5% of them seen once. Points on this clonotype: Antigen specificity is unknown. A much bigger clone sits one base away, suggesting this may be a read error.

This TCR was sampled from a male donor with ankylosing spondylitis. The sample comprised blood, either unsorted or a sorted T cell fraction (not recorded which). V and J are TRBV5-1 and TRBJ2-2; the match to TRBD1 covers 7 bases. The CDR3 loop is CASSRLLTGPGLAGELFF. For the CDR3, the DNA is TGCGCCAGCAGCCGCCTCCTGACAGGGCCCGGTCTCGCCGGGGAGCTGTTTTTT.